This T cell receptor beta chain appears in the sequencing data of a study of blood T cell repertoires in COVID-19. The CDR3 extends over 15 amino acids. Germline V CDR1 and CDR2: LNHNV, YYDKDF (reference sequence). V dropped 5 bases and J dropped 1 base, with 13 bases sitting between them. The data were produced by immunoSEQ multiplex PCR, yet TCRdb's version contains in-frame clones alone and is incomplete. This table has more than 200,000 clones, approximately 80% appearing once. The sequence was obtained from a woman over 75 with active or convalescent COVID-19. The sample was peripheral blood. This chain links TRBV15 with TRBJ2-3; no reliable D call. CDR3: CATSAPIERTDTQYF. The CDR3 DNA sequence: TGTGCCACCAGCGCTCCGATTGAGCGCACAGATACGCAGTATTTT.